A selection of T cell receptor beta chains follows, all from one sample in a study of blood T cell repertoires in COVID-19. Profiled with immunoSEQ multiplex PCR; TCRdb holds only in-frame clones, not every one. The data hold roughly 290,000 clones, with about 90% observed a single time. Input material: peripheral blood. Receptor source: a woman in her 30s who had recovered from COVID-19. CDR3s include the opening cysteine and the closing phenylalanine or tryptophan. D genes are given only for firm matches. Size is stated for part of the rows, as once, few or many counts, or as a class when the clone is expanded.

len: 13
d_gene: -
abundance: -
j_gene: TRBJ1-4
v_gene: TRBV6-1
CDR3aa: CASSDSRNEKLFF
CDR3nt: TGTGCCAGCAGTGATTCGAGGAATGAAAAACTGTTTTTT

len: 15
d_gene: -
abundance: -
j_gene: TRBJ2-5
v_gene: TRBV5-4
CDR3aa: CASSLDPRDSETQYF
CDR3nt: TGTGCCAGCAGCCTGGACCCCCGGGACTCGGAGACCCAGTACTTC

len: 13
d_gene: -
abundance: -
j_gene: TRBJ2-7
v_gene: TRBV6-5
CDR3aa: CASSYGGLYEQYF
CDR3nt: TGTGCCAGCAGTTATGGTGGGCTCTACGAGCAGTACTTC

len: 12
d_gene: -
abundance: -
j_gene: TRBJ2-7
v_gene: TRBV10-2
CDR3aa: CASTGDFYEQYF
CDR3nt: TGCGCCAGCACGGGAGACTTCTACGAGCAGTACTTC

len: 14
d_gene: TRBD2
abundance: -
j_gene: TRBJ2-4
v_gene: TRBV2
CDR3aa: CASSPGLAGNIQYF
CDR3nt: TGTGCCAGCAGTCCGGGACTAGCTGGAAACATTCAGTACTTC

len: 16
d_gene: TRBD2
abundance: -
j_gene: TRBJ2-7
v_gene: TRBV28
CDR3aa: CASRLWASGSSYEQYF
CDR3nt: TGTGCCAGCAGACTATGGGCTAGCGGGAGCTCCTACGAGCAGTACTTC

len: 16
d_gene: TRBD1
abundance: once
j_gene: TRBJ2-1
v_gene: TRBV27
CDR3aa: CASTLTLGQGGNEQFF
CDR3nt: TGTGCCAGCACCCTAACTTTGGGACAGGGGGGCAATGAGCAGTTCTTC

len: 14
d_gene: TRBD2
abundance: -
j_gene: TRBJ2-7
v_gene: TRBV2
CDR3aa: CAILRGEGSYEQYF
CDR3nt: TGTGCCATCCTACGTGGGGAGGGATCCTACGAGCAGTACTTC

len: 15
d_gene: -
abundance: -
j_gene: TRBJ1-2
v_gene: TRBV11-2
CDR3aa: CASSLTGADGYGYTF
CDR3nt: TGTGCCAGCAGCTTAACTGGGGCAGATGGCTATGGCTACACCTTC

len: 14
d_gene: -
abundance: -
j_gene: TRBJ1-2
v_gene: TRBV19
CDR3aa: CASSLGTYNYGYTF
CDR3nt: TGTGCCAGTAGTCTAGGAACTTATAACTATGGCTACACCTTC

len: 15
d_gene: -
abundance: -
j_gene: TRBJ2-2
v_gene: TRBV7-9
CDR3aa: CASSLTGANTGELFF
CDR3nt: TGTGCCAGCAGCTTAACCGGAGCGAACACCGGGGAGCTGTTTTTT

len: 15
d_gene: TRBD1
abundance: -
j_gene: TRBJ1-1
v_gene: TRBV6-5
CDR3aa: CASSYDGQGGTEAFF
CDR3nt: TGTGCCAGCAGTTACGACGGACAGGGTGGGACTGAAGCTTTCTTT

len: 17
d_gene: TRBD1
abundance: -
j_gene: TRBJ2-1
v_gene: TRBV4-1
CDR3aa: CASSQDPPGGSYNEQFF
CDR3nt: TGCGCCAGCAGCCAAGATCCGCCAGGGGGCTCCTACAATGAGCAGTTCTTC

len: 12
d_gene: -
abundance: -
j_gene: TRBJ2-2
v_gene: TRBV6-4
CDR3aa: CASSDRGGELFF
CDR3nt: TGTGCCAGCAGTGACCGGGGCGGGGAGCTGTTTTTT

len: 11
d_gene: -
abundance: -
j_gene: TRBJ1-4
v_gene: TRBV6-5
CDR3aa: CASSRGEKLFF
CDR3nt: TGTGCCAGCAGTCGGGGTGAAAAACTGTTTTTT

len: 16
d_gene: -
abundance: few
j_gene: TRBJ1-3
v_gene: TRBV30
CDR3aa: CAWSVGGALSGNTIYF
CDR3nt: TGTGCCTGGAGCGTTGGGGGGGCCCTCTCTGGAAACACCATATATTTT

len: 15
d_gene: -
abundance: once
j_gene: TRBJ1-4
v_gene: TRBV9
CDR3aa: CASSVDQAGEEKLFF
CDR3nt: TGTGCCAGCAGCGTAGACCAGGCAGGGGAAGAAAAACTGTTTTTT

len: 12
d_gene: -
abundance: -
j_gene: TRBJ2-5
v_gene: TRBV3-1/TRBV3-2
CDR3aa: CASSQGGATQYF
CDR3nt: TGTGCCAGCAGCCAAGGGGGAGCGACCCAGTACTTC

len: 15
d_gene: -
abundance: -
j_gene: TRBJ1-3
v_gene: TRBV6-5
CDR3aa: CASSRGQSSGNTIYF
CDR3nt: TGTGCCAGCAGCCGAGGACAGTCCTCTGGAAACACCATATATTTT

len: 14
d_gene: -
abundance: -
j_gene: TRBJ2-1
v_gene: TRBV2
CDR3aa: CASSENRIYNEQFF
CDR3nt: TGTGCCAGCAGTGAAAACAGAATCTACAATGAGCAGTTCTTC

len: 12
d_gene: -
abundance: -
j_gene: TRBJ2-1
v_gene: TRBV2
CDR3aa: CASSYSYNEQFF
CDR3nt: TGTGCCAGCAGTTATTCCTACAATGAGCAGTTCTTC

len: 15
d_gene: -
abundance: -
j_gene: TRBJ2-2
v_gene: TRBV11-3
CDR3aa: CASSLSGINTGELFF
CDR3nt: TGTGCCAGCAGCCTTAGCGGAATAAACACCGGGGAGCTGTTTTTT

len: 15
d_gene: -
abundance: -
j_gene: TRBJ1-1
v_gene: TRBV6-1
CDR3aa: CASRPSKTGLTEAFF
CDR3nt: TGTGCCAGCAGGCCCTCTAAGACAGGTTTAACTGAAGCTTTCTTT

len: 13
d_gene: TRBD1
abundance: -
j_gene: TRBJ1-1
v_gene: TRBV28
CDR3aa: CASSLRGTVEAFF
CDR3nt: TGTGCCAGCAGTTTACGGGGGACAGTTGAAGCTTTCTTT

len: 14
d_gene: -
abundance: -
j_gene: TRBJ1-2
v_gene: TRBV7-2
CDR3aa: CASSSPVWGGVYTF
CDR3nt: TGTGCCAGCAGCAGCCCAGTTTGGGGGGGAGTCTACACCTTC

len: 13
d_gene: -
abundance: -
j_gene: TRBJ2-5
v_gene: TRBV28
CDR3aa: CASSLRDVETQYF
CDR3nt: TGTGCCAGCAGCCTTCGGGATGTCGAGACCCAGTACTTC

len: 13
d_gene: TRBD1
abundance: -
j_gene: TRBJ2-7
v_gene: TRBV2
CDR3aa: CASSSDRGGEQYF
CDR3nt: TGTGCCAGCAGCTCTGACAGGGGTGGCGAGCAGTACTTC

len: 13
d_gene: -
abundance: -
j_gene: TRBJ2-3
v_gene: TRBV28
CDR3aa: CASSPAGTDTQYF
CDR3nt: TGTGCCAGCAGCCCCGCGGGCACAGATACGCAGTATTTT

len: 15
d_gene: TRBD1
abundance: -
j_gene: TRBJ2-7
v_gene: TRBV5-1
CDR3aa: CASSPLQGPLYEQYF
CDR3nt: TGCGCCAGCAGCCCACTACAGGGGCCACTCTACGAGCAGTACTTC

len: 15
d_gene: TRBD2
abundance: -
j_gene: TRBJ2-3
v_gene: TRBV19
CDR3aa: CASRTQGLAPDTQYF
CDR3nt: TGTGCCAGTAGAACGCAGGGACTAGCGCCAGATACGCAGTATTTT

len: 15
d_gene: -
abundance: -
j_gene: TRBJ2-7
v_gene: TRBV7-2
CDR3aa: CASSLRAGSSYEQYF
CDR3nt: TGTGCCAGCAGCTTAAGGGCGGGGAGCTCCTACGAGCAGTACTTC

len: 18
d_gene: TRBD2
abundance: -
j_gene: TRBJ2-1
v_gene: TRBV9
CDR3aa: CASSVVRDHGGRGNEQFF
CDR3nt: TGTGCCAGCAGCGTAGTCCGAGATCATGGCGGGAGGGGGAATGAGCAGTTCTTC

len: 14
d_gene: TRBD1
abundance: -
j_gene: TRBJ2-7
v_gene: TRBV3-1/TRBV3-2
CDR3aa: CASSPGTVHYEQYF
CDR3nt: TGTGCCAGCAGCCCCGGGACAGTTCATTACGAGCAGTACTTC

len: 17
d_gene: -
abundance: -
j_gene: TRBJ2-2
v_gene: TRBV2
CDR3aa: CASNPTQIGSRTGELFF
CDR3nt: TGTGCCAGCAACCCAACCCAGATTGGGTCTAGGACCGGGGAGCTGTTTTTT

len: 14
d_gene: -
abundance: few
j_gene: TRBJ1-2
v_gene: TRBV19
CDR3aa: CASSQGTPGSGYTF
CDR3nt: TGTGCCAGTAGCCAGGGGACACCGGGGAGCGGCTACACCTTC

len: 13
d_gene: -
abundance: -
j_gene: TRBJ1-5
v_gene: TRBV30
CDR3aa: CAWSVLASGAQHF
CDR3nt: TGTGCCTGGAGTGTATTGGCGTCCGGGGCCCAGCATTTT

len: 15
d_gene: -
abundance: -
j_gene: TRBJ1-1
v_gene: TRBV6-2/TRBV6-3
CDR3aa: CASSYSRGLNTEAFF
CDR3nt: TGTGCCAGCAGTTACTCGCGGGGGCTGAACACTGAAGCTTTCTTT

len: 15
d_gene: -
abundance: few
j_gene: TRBJ1-4
v_gene: TRBV14
CDR3aa: CASSQVAGIVEKLFF
CDR3nt: TGTGCCAGCAGCCAAGTTGCGGGTATTGTTGAAAAACTGTTTTTT

len: 17
d_gene: TRBD2
abundance: -
j_gene: TRBJ2-1
v_gene: TRBV28
CDR3aa: CASSTFSGLAAHNEQFF
CDR3nt: TGTGCCAGCAGTACCTTCTCGGGACTAGCGGCCCACAATGAGCAGTTCTTC

len: 15
d_gene: -
abundance: -
j_gene: TRBJ1-1
v_gene: TRBV3-1/TRBV3-2
CDR3aa: CASSQESGVGTEAFF
CDR3nt: TGTGCCAGCAGCCAAGAATCTGGAGTTGGAACTGAAGCTTTCTTT

len: 15
d_gene: -
abundance: -
j_gene: TRBJ1-1
v_gene: TRBV5-1
CDR3aa: CASSPVQGLNTEAFF
CDR3nt: TGCGCCAGCAGTCCGGTCCAGGGCCTGAACACTGAAGCTTTCTTT

len: 19
d_gene: TRBD1
abundance: -
j_gene: TRBJ1-1
v_gene: TRBV4-1
CDR3aa: CASSQDKRDRGPSMTEAFF
CDR3nt: TGCGCCAGCAGCCAAGATAAGCGGGACAGGGGCCCTTCTATGACTGAAGCTTTCTTT

len: 15
d_gene: TRBD1
abundance: -
j_gene: TRBJ1-2
v_gene: TRBV24-1
CDR3aa: CATSDSGQGNGGYTF
CDR3nt: TGTGCCACCAGTGACTCGGGACAGGGGAATGGGGGCTACACCTTC

len: 13
d_gene: TRBD1
abundance: -
j_gene: TRBJ1-1
v_gene: TRBV27
CDR3aa: CASTQTGATEAFF
CDR3nt: TGTGCCAGCACCCAGACAGGGGCCACTGAAGCTTTCTTT

len: 15
d_gene: TRBD1
abundance: -
j_gene: TRBJ1-1
v_gene: TRBV20-1
CDR3aa: CSASHLGQGASGAFF
CDR3nt: TGCAGTGCTAGTCATTTAGGACAGGGGGCAAGTGGAGCTTTCTTT

len: 15
d_gene: TRBD1
abundance: -
j_gene: TRBJ2-1
v_gene: TRBV7-2
CDR3aa: CASSLTGDSYNEQFF
CDR3nt: TGTGCCAGCAGCTTAACCGGGGACAGTTACAATGAGCAGTTCTTC

len: 15
d_gene: -
abundance: -
j_gene: TRBJ2-3
v_gene: TRBV9
CDR3aa: CASSTRLRRGDTQYF
CDR3nt: TGTGCCAGCAGCACCCGCTTAAGAAGGGGGGATACGCAGTATTTT

len: 14
d_gene: TRBD1
abundance: -
j_gene: TRBJ2-7
v_gene: TRBV29-1
CDR3aa: CSVGGRTGAPEQYF
CDR3nt: TGCAGCGTGGGAGGTAGGACAGGGGCTCCCGAGCAGTACTTC

len: 15
d_gene: -
abundance: -
j_gene: TRBJ1-4
v_gene: TRBV3-1/TRBV3-2
CDR3aa: CASSQESTYNEKLFF
CDR3nt: TGTGCCAGCAGCCAAGAGTCCACTTATAATGAAAAACTGTTTTTT

len: 13
d_gene: -
abundance: -
j_gene: TRBJ1-1
v_gene: TRBV10-3
CDR3aa: CAIRIQLNTEAFF
CDR3nt: TGTGCCATCAGGATTCAGTTGAACACTGAAGCTTTCTTT

len: 15
d_gene: TRBD1
abundance: -
j_gene: TRBJ1-3
v_gene: TRBV7-9
CDR3aa: CASSLGGTVGNTIYF
CDR3nt: TGTGCCAGCAGCTTAGGGGGGACAGTAGGAAACACCATATATTTT

len: 14
d_gene: TRBD1
abundance: -
j_gene: TRBJ1-3
v_gene: TRBV6-2/TRBV6-3
CDR3aa: CASSYGQGANTIYF
CDR3nt: TGTGCCAGCAGTTACGGACAGGGGGCAAACACCATATATTTT

len: 15
d_gene: TRBD1
abundance: -
j_gene: TRBJ2-3
v_gene: TRBV2
CDR3aa: CASSEQGAPTDTQYF
CDR3nt: TGTGCCAGCAGTGAACAGGGGGCCCCGACAGATACGCAGTATTTT

len: 18
d_gene: TRBD2
abundance: -
j_gene: TRBJ2-3
v_gene: TRBV6-2/TRBV6-3
CDR3aa: CASSSPRTSGGATDTQYF
CDR3nt: TGTGCCAGCAGTTCCCCGCGGACTAGCGGGGGGGCCACAGATACGCAGTATTTT

len: 18
d_gene: TRBD1
abundance: -
j_gene: TRBJ2-2
v_gene: TRBV7-9
CDR3aa: CASSPLARTGGLAGELFF
CDR3nt: TGTGCCAGCAGCCCCCTGGCCAGGACAGGGGGCCTCGCCGGGGAGCTGTTTTTT

len: 15
d_gene: TRBD2
abundance: once
j_gene: TRBJ2-5
v_gene: TRBV7-8
CDR3aa: CASSKTGTSAETQYF
CDR3nt: TGTGCCAGCAGCAAGACCGGGACTAGCGCCGAGACCCAGTACTTC

len: 14
d_gene: -
abundance: -
j_gene: TRBJ2-5
v_gene: TRBV7-2
CDR3aa: CAVGPGSTGETQYF
CDR3nt: TGTGCAGTGGGTCCCGGGTCAACAGGGGAGACCCAGTACTTC

len: 15
d_gene: TRBD1
abundance: -
j_gene: TRBJ2-5
v_gene: TRBV18
CDR3aa: CASSPLRTGGETQYF
CDR3nt: TGTGCCAGCTCACCCTTAAGGACAGGCGGGGAGACCCAGTACTTC

len: 14
d_gene: -
abundance: -
j_gene: TRBJ1-4
v_gene: TRBV4-1
CDR3aa: CASSFGASNEKLFF
CDR3nt: TGCGCCAGCAGCTTTGGGGCATCTAATGAAAAACTGTTTTTT

len: 14
d_gene: -
abundance: -
j_gene: TRBJ1-2
v_gene: TRBV27
CDR3aa: CASSSSGLVYGYTF
CDR3nt: TGTGCCAGCAGTAGCTCAGGGTTAGTCTATGGCTACACCTTC